A single sample is the source of the 18 T cell receptor beta chains below, sequenced in a study of OX40 agonist ivuxolimab in advanced cancers. Library generation was performed with the immunoSEQ multiplex PCR assay. Entries here come from immuneACCESS through TCRdb and include only in-frame sequences with V and J called. Some clones fail to appear in such tables; in the studies checked, an unresolved V gene covers under half of the shortfall, and the cause of the remainder is unknown. The sample data list approximately 69,000 clones, and about 80% of these were observed just once. The biggest ten clones account for 2% to 2.5% of the sample. The sequencing here drew on CD4+ or CD8+ T cells sorted from blood, taken in a trial of the OX40 agonist ivuxolimab. These receptors originate from an adult with an advanced solid tumor such as melanoma, head and neck, liver or kidney cancer.

The V gene is TRBV18, the J gene TRBJ2-1; no clear D. V was shortened by 5 bases and J by 0 bases, with 11 bases between the two germline ends. Germline-derived CDR1 and CDR2 are KGHSH and LQKENI. The CDR3 is 15 residues long. Written as DNA, the CDR3 is TGTGCCAGCTCATCTGACGTGAGCTCCTACAATGAGCAGTTCTTC. Protein sequence: CASSSDVSSYNEQFF.

V and J are TRBV11-2 and TRBJ2-7; D possibly matches TRBD1 or TRBD2 (6 bases each). Trimming cost V 6 bases and J 5 bases, with 20 bases left between them. The germline V gene has CDR1 SGHAT and CDR2 FQNNGV. The CDR3 runs 15 residues. The CDR3 loop is CASSSFARGGHEQYF. CDR3 coding DNA: TGTGCCAGCAGTTCCTTTGCCAGGGGAGGCCACGAGCAGTACTTC.

This clone was observed a handful of times. The rearrangement uses TRBV27 and TRBJ2-7; tentative D call: TRBD2 (6 bases). This CDR3 has 12 amino acids. Trimming stripped 6 bases from V and 4 bases from J, with 10 bases between. CDR1 is MNHEY, CDR2 SMNVEV, per germline (reference sequence). The CDR3 sequence: CASSRGGYEQYF. For the CDR3, the DNA is TGTGCCAGCAGCCGTGGGGGGTACGAGCAGTACTTC.

This clone was seen a few times. J is TRBJ2-7 and V is TRBV28; 13 bases fit TRBD2. The germline gives CDR1 MDHEN, CDR2 SYDVKM. The CDR3 spans 17 residues. The ends lost 4 bases at V and 4 bases at J; junction bases unmatched: 10. The CDR3 DNA reads TGTGCCAGCAGTTCTACCTCCTGGACTAGCGGGAGTTACGAGCAGTACTTC. It specifies CASSSTSWTSGSYEQYF.

The genes are TRBV4-2 and TRBJ1-2, with TRBD1 as a possible D gene (6 bases). Trimming shortened V by 1 base and J by 8 bases, and 14 bases separated the two germline ends. This CDR3 region has 14 residues. Germline lookup yields CDR1 LGHNA and CDR2 YNFKEQ. CDR3 bases: TGTGCCAGCAGCCAAGTAGACGGGGGCGGCGGCTACACCTTC. This codes for CASSQVDGGGGYTF.

The chain couples TRBV10-3 to TRBJ2-5; D remains unclear. Germline V CDR1 and CDR2: ENHRY, SYGVKD. Trimming shortened V by 0 bases and J by 1 base, and 6 bases separated the two germline ends. CDR3 length equals 14 residues. The CDR3 nucleotides read TGTGCCATCAGTGAGTCGACTGTCCAAGAGACCCAGTACTTC. Translated: CAISESTVQETQYF.

The chain has TRBV7-9 and TRBJ2-3, with 9 bases that match TRBD2. Trimming removed 5 bases from V and 3 bases from J; junction bases left unmatched: 6. The CDR3 contains 15 residues. Germline CDR1 SEHNR, CDR2 FQNEAQ (reference sequence). CDR3 DNA: TGTGCCAGCAGCCTTTCTAGCGGGGTGACAGATACGCAGTATTTT. Protein: CASSLSSGVTDTQYF.

This clone has a single count. V usage is TRBV28 and J usage is TRBJ1-2, with D tentatively TRBD1 (5 bases). Trimming cost V 5 bases and J 2 bases, with 12 bases left between them. The CDR3 spans 14 residues. From germline, CDR1 is MDHEN and CDR2 SYDVKM. This CDR3 is CASSLRQNNYGYTF. The CDR3 coding sequence is TGTGCCAGCAGTCTTCGACAGAACAACTATGGCTACACCTTC.

The V and J genes are TRBV5-1 and TRBJ2-6; 9 nucleotides line up with TRBD1. Trimming took 7 bases from V and 0 from J; bases not matched to a gene: 2. The germline CDR1 and CDR2 sequences are SGHRS and YFSETQ. The CDR3 extends over 15 amino acids. Here the CDR3 reads CASGTGNSGANVLTF. The CDR3 DNA reads as TGCGCCAGCGGGACAGGGAACTCTGGGGCCAACGTCCTGACTTTC.

The chain recombines TRBV4-2 with TRBJ2-1; 7 bases fit TRBD2. Trimming at V came to 1 base and at J to 2 bases, leaving 2 bases not matched to a gene. In germline, CDR1 is LGHNA, CDR2 YNFKEQ. The CDR3 contains 15 residues. CDR3 residues: CASSQGEGPYNEQFF. The CDR3 bases are TGTGCCAGCAGCCAAGGGGAGGGACCCTACAATGAGCAGTTCTTC.

V is TRBV29-1 and J is TRBJ2-7; 7 nucleotides align to TRBD1. The CDR3 has 12 residues. Germline V lookup: CDR1 SQVTM, CDR2 ANQGSEA. V lost 6 bases to trimming and J lost 2 bases; unmatched junction nucleotides: 4. CDR3 sequence: CSVVTGAYEQYF. In DNA form, the CDR3 reads TGCAGCGTCGTCACAGGGGCCTACGAGCAGTACTTC.

The J gene is TRBJ2-5, the V gene TRBV29-1, with TRBD2 matching over 7 bases. This CDR3 contains 16 residues. Germline V gives CDR1 SQVTM, CDR2 ANQGSEA. V was clipped by 5 bases and J by 2 bases; unmatched bases: 14. In nucleotides, the CDR3 is TGCAGCGTTAGAACGCGGGGGAAATTGAATCAAGAGACCCAGTACTTC. Amino acids: CSVRTRGKLNQETQYF.

The J gene is TRBJ2-2, the V gene TRBV2; D remains unclear. In germline, CDR1 is SNHLY, CDR2 FYNNEI. The CDR3 extends over 13 amino acids. Trimming removed 3 bases at V and 6 bases at J, with 8 bases between. The CDR3 DNA reads TGTGCCAGCAGTGATCGAGGTGCCGGGGAGCTGTTTTTT. Translating gives CASSDRGAGELFF.

The chain has TRBV5-6 and TRBJ2-7; D gene unclear. Germline lookup yields CDR1 SGHDT and CDR2 YYEEEE. Trimming shortened V by 0 bases and J by 4 bases, and 14 bases separated the two germline ends. The CDR3 is 15 residues long. The CDR3 DNA reads as TGTGCCAGCAGCTTGGCCCCAGCAGGCCCGTACGAGCAGTACTTC. Translation gives CASSLAPAGPYEQYF.

This sequence joins TRBV25-1 and TRBJ2-5, with D perhaps TRBD1 (5 bases). The V end was cut by 1 base, the J end by 2 bases, with 8 bases between. Germline assignment: CDR1 MGHDK and CDR2 SYGVNS. This CDR3 is 14 amino acids long. The CDR3 coding sequence is TGTGCCAGCAGTGAATTTAAGGGGCAAGAGACCCAGTACTTC. This gives the protein CASSEFKGQETQYF.

Concerning this clone: One end of the junction does not line up with germline, which may come from a read error. The chain recombines TRBV2 with TRBJ2-5, with 9 bases lining up with TRBD1. CDR1 and CDR2 (germline): SNHLY, FYNNEI. The CDR3 spans 15 residues. CDR3 sequence (DNA): TGTGCCAGAAGTGTAGGACAGGGGCATTCGGAGACCCAGTACTTC. Protein sequence: CARSVGQGHSETQYF.

The rearrangement uses TRBV5-1 and TRBJ2-7; 7 bases align to TRBD1. Trimming removed 3 bases from V and 5 bases from J; junction bases left unmatched: 8. The CDR3 length is 14 residues. In germline, CDR1 is SGHRS, CDR2 YFSETQ. Written as DNA, the CDR3 is TGCGCCAGCAGCTACGGACAGGACCCTAACGAGCAGTACTTC. Protein sequence: CASSYGQDPNEQYF.

As DNA, the CDR3 is TGTGCCAGCACCCCCCGGAACGGGGGGACGATTGAGCAGTTCTTC. Translation: CASTPRNGGTIEQFF. The gene calls are TRBV6-1 and TRBJ2-1; 7 nucleotides line up with TRBD2. Germline CDR1 reads MNHNS; CDR2 reads SASEGT. After removal of 7 bases from V and 9 bases from J, the junction contained 15 bases not matched to a gene. There are 15 residues in the CDR3.